This T cell receptor (beta chain) was profiled in a study of T cells in Graves' hyperthyroidism and ophthalmopathy (dated by TCRdb to the late 2010s). Notes on the research overall: A discovery cohort of approximately 97 patients, roughly 45 with Graves' ophthalmopathy and roughly 59 with stable Graves' hyperthyroidism, was used to find distinguishing TCR V-J signatures. An independent validation cohort of around 20 hyperthyroidism patients and 17 patients who later progressed to ophthalmopathy tested prospective prediction of ophthalmopathy. The 100 or so discovery patients were divided at random into training and test sets in a 7:3 ratio. In addition, the study compared T-cell repertoires in thyroid tissue and in blood from several Graves' hyperthyroidism patients. Following sampling, methimazole starting at 30 mg daily was given to hyperthyroidism patients, and high-dose intravenous methylprednisolone was given to ophthalmopathy patients. The paper describes TCR Vbeta CDR3 sequencing of around 140 peripheral blood samples, made up of 43 ophthalmopathy patients, more than 70 hyperthyroidism patients and some 17 progressor patients. Results and caveats for the whole study, not just this receptor: Most expanded thyroid clonotypes (frequency above 0.001) were also detected in blood, a finding suggesting that blood repertoires may reflect thyroid immune responses. No statistical method was used to set the sample size in advance, and investigators knew the group allocation. A model built on a 13 V-J signature distinguished ophthalmopathy from stable hyperthyroidism, reaching about 89% sensitivity and 81% to 83% specificity in cross-validation and 80%/75% in testing. During validation, the model predicted progression to ophthalmopathy a median of around 7 months ahead of onset, with roughly 65% sensitivity and roughly 72% specificity.

The TCR beta CDR3 regions were amplified from RNA transcripts. The first round of RT-PCR for the TCR CDR3 was performed with the HTBI primer set and the Qiagen OneStep RT-PCR kit. Libraries were constructed in a second round of multiplex PCR, after which size selection and purification were carried out. Paired-end sequencing of the libraries was performed with 100 bp reads on an Illumina HiSeq2000. Concerning the study's data processing: SOAPnuke was used to process the raw data, removing reads that contained adapters or uncalled bases, had a mean Phred below 15, or lacked an exact match to the constant primer or identifier. High-quality paired reads were merged with COPE v1.2.5, and unique nucleotide sequences were defined as clonotypes. MiTCR v1.1 was used to align the clonotypes against IMGT TRBV, TRBD and TRBJ reference segments. The analysis included only V-J combinations with a frequency above 0.0001, which together covered roughly 99% of the repertoires. The TCS score was defined as the ratio of F50 (clonal expansion) to E x V (chaos), calculated using BLOSUM62-based TCRdist between CDR3 peptides within each V-J. Welch's t-statistics and random forest reduced just over 500 V-J features to roughly 13, which were used in a naive Bayes classifier (R e1071). The similarity between thyroid and blood repertoires was quantified using the Morisita-Horn index. In TCRdb, the public reads were trimmed at Q25 with fastp and aligned with MiXCR, with productive beta chains retained. Duplicate CDR3 protein sequences are folded into a single record with the most common DNA and genes. These V and J calls are TCRdb output, not the study's own analysis. For this sample there are 480,000 or so distinct CDR3 sequences; 46% appear just once. Around 44% of the sample comes from the top ten.

The V end loses 5 bases and the J end loses 5 bases, and a stretch of 18 bases separates them. From the germline V gene (reference sequence), CDR1 is DFQATT and CDR2 is SNEGSKA. From cysteine to phenylalanine, the CDR3 is 14 amino acids long. The CDR3 DNA has 42 bases and is translated from base 1. Patients with uncontrolled infections, other autoimmune diseases, pregnancy or lactation were excluded. Diagnoses relied on clinical symptoms, serum thyroxine and TRAb, thyroid ultrasound and orbital computed tomography. Trizol reagent was used to extract total RNA, and RNA quality was then checked on an Agilent 2100 Bioanalyzer. This clonotype was seen a handful of times. Its antigen is still unknown. One base away there is no much larger clone; base qualities are not given.

Sequencing was done on a sample of peripheral blood or thyroid tissue (not recorded which). The V and J segments used are TRBV20-1 and TRBJ2-5; 6 matching bases give a weak D call of TRBD2. The receptor comes from an adult woman with Graves' disease, either hyperthyroidism or ophthalmopathy (not recorded which). The DNA sequence is TGCAGTGCTCAAATCCGGAGGGTTGGGGAGACCCAGTACTTC. It is translated as CSAQIRRVGETQYF.